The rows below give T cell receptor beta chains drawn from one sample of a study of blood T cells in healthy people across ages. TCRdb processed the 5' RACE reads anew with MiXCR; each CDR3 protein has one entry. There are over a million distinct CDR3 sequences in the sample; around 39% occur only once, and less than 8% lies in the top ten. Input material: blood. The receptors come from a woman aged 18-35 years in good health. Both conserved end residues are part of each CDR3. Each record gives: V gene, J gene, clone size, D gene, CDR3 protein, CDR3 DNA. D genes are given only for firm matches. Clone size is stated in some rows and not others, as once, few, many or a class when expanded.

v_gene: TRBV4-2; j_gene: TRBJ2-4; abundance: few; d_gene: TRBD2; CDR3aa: CASSQREGLAGGRLEPKNIQYF; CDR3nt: TGTGCCAGCAGCCAACGGGAGGGACTAGCGGGGGGCCGCCTCGAACCAAAAAACATTCAGTACTTC
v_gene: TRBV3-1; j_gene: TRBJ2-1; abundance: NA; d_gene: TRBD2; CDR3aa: CASSPVEALAGGSNEQFF; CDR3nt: TGTGCCAGCAGCCCGGTCGAGGCCCTAGCGGGAGGGAGCAATGAGCAGTTCTTC
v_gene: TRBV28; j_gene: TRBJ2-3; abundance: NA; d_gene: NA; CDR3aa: CASSLLGSKGSTDTQYF; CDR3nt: TGTGCCAGCAGTTTACTTGGGAGTAAGGGTAGCACAGATACGCAGTATTTT
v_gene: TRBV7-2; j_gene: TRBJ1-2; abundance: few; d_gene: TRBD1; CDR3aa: CANIRGSYGYTF; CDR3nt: TGTGCCAATATCAGGGGGAGCTATGGCTACACCTTC
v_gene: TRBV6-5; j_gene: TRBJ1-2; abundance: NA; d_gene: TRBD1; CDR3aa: CASAPRQGNYGYTF; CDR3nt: TGTGCCAGCGCACCCAGACAGGGAAACTATGGCTACACCTTC
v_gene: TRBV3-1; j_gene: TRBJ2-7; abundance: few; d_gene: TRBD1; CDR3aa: CASSWGQGAREQYF; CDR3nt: TGTGCCAGCAGCTGGGGACAGGGGGCTCGCGAGCAGTACTTC
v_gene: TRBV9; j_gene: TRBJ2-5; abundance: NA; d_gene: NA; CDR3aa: CANSAFTSEQYF; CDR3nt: TGTGCCAACAGCGCTTTTACGTCGGAGCAGTACTTC
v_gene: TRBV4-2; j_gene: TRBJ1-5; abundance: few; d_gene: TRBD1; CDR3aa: CASSQDPGQGYQPQHF; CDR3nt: TGTGCCAGCAGCCAAGATCCGGGACAGGGTTATCAGCCCCAGCATTTT
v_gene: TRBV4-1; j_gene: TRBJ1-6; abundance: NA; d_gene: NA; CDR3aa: CASSHSGPAQDGSYNSPLHF; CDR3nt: TGCGCCAGCAGCCACTCGGGACCCGCCCAGGATGGTTCCTATAATTCACCCCTCCACTTT
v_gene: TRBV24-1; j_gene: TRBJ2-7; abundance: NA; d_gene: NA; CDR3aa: CATSDLSSYEQYF; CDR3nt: TGTGCCACCAGTGATTTAAGCAGCTACGAGCAGTACTTC
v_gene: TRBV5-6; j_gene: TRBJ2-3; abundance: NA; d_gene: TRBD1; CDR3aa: CASSNRDRVSDTQYF; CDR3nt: TGTGCCAGCAGCAATAGGGACAGGGTGTCCGATACGCAGTATTTT
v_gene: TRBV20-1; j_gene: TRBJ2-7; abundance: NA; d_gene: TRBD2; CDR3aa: CSARDSGLAGSINEQYF; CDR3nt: TGCAGTGCTAGAGATTCAGGACTAGCGGGATCAATCAATGAGCAGTACTTC
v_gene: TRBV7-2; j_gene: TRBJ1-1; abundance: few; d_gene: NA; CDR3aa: CASSLPQRGSVNTEAFF; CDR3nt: TGTGCCAGCAGCTTACCCCAAAGGGGTTCCGTTAACACTGAAGCTTTCTTT
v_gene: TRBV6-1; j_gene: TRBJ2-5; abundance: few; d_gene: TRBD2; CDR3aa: CASSEWTSGQETQYF; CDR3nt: TGTGCCAGCAGTGAATGGACTAGCGGGCAAGAGACCCAGTACTTC
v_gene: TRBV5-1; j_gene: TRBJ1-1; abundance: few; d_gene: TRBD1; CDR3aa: CASSWDRGEAFF; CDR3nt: TGCGCCAGCAGCTGGGACAGGGGTGAAGCTTTCTTT
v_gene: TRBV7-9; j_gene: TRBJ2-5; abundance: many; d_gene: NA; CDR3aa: CASSFLGTTFEQYF; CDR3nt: TGTGCCAGCAGCTTCCTCGGTACTACGTTTGAGCAGTACTTC
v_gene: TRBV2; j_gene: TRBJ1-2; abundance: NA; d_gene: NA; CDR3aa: CAGSGTGRANYGYTF; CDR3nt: TGTGCCGGCAGTGGAACAGGGCGGGCTAACTATGGCTACACCTTC
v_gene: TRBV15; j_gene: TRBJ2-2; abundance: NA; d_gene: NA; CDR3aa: CATSRDPGTGRGELFF; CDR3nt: TGTGCCACCAGCAGAGATCCGGGGACCGGACGCGGGGAGCTGTTTTTT
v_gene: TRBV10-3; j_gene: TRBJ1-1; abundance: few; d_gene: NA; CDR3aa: CAITATREGETEAFF; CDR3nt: TGTGCCATCACCGCGACTCGAGAAGGGGAAACTGAAGCTTTCTTT
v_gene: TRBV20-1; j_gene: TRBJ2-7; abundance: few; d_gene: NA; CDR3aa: CSARGGGTYEQYF; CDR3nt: TGCAGTGCTAGAGGTGGGGGAACCTACGAGCAGTACTTC
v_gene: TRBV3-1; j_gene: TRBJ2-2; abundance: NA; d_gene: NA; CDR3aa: CASSHGATGELFF; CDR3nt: TGTGCCAGCAGCCACGGAGCGACCGGGGAGCTGTTTTTT
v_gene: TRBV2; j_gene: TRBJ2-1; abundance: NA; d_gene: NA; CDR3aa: CASHREGAYNEQFF; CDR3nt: TGTGCCAGCCACAGGGAGGGTGCCTACAATGAGCAGTTCTTC
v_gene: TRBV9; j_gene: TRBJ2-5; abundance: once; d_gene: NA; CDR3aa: CASSGGSTRETQYF; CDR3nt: TGTGCCAGCAGCGGTGGTTCGACGAGGGAGACCCAGTACTTC
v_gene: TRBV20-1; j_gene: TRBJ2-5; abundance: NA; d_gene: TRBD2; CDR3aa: CSARDGAIAGGNEQYF; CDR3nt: TGCAGTGCTAGAGATGGGGCAATAGCGGGAGGGAATGAGCAGTACTTC
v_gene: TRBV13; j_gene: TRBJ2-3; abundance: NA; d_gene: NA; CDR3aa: CASSTRTLRTDTQYF; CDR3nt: TGTGCCAGCAGCACCCGGACACTTCGCACAGATACGCAGTATTTT
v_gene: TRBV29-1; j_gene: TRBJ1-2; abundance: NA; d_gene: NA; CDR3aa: CSVDSGQAGNYGYTF; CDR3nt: TGCAGCGTTGATAGCGGCCAGGCCGGGAACTATGGCTACACCTTC
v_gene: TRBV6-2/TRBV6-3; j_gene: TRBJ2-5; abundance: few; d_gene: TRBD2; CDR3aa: CASSSLAGTLQETQYF; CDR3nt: TGTGCCAGCAGCTCACTAGCGGGGACCTTACAAGAGACCCAGTACTTC
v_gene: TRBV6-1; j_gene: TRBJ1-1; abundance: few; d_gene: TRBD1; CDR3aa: CASSETGATEAFF; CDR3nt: TGTGCCAGCAGTGAGACAGGGGCCACTGAAGCTTTCTTT
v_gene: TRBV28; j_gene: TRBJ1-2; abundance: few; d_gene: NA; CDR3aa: CASSLMESNYGYTF; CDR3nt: TGTGCCAGCAGTTTAATGGAGAGTAACTACGGCTACACCTTC
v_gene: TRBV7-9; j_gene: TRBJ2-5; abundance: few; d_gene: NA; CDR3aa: CASSLGSTGTKETQYF; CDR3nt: TGTGCCAGCAGCTTAGGTTCTACGGGTACTAAAGAGACCCAGTACTTC
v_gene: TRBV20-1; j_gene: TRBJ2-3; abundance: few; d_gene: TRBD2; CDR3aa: CSASPALPGLAGNTDTQYF; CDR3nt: TGCAGTGCTAGTCCGGCCCTTCCGGGACTAGCGGGCAACACAGATACGCAGTATTTT
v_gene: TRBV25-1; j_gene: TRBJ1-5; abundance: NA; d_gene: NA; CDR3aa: CATQGESNQPQHF; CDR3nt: TGTGCCACCCAGGGAGAAAGCAATCAGCCCCAGCATTTT
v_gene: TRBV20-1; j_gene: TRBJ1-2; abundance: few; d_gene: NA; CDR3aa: CSARVSGTDGYTF; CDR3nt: TGCAGTGCTAGAGTTTCGGGGACGGATGGCTACACCTTC
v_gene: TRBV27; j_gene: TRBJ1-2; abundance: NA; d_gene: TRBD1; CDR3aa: CASSYRGKDGYTF; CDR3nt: TGTGCCAGCAGTTACAGGGGAAAAGATGGCTACACCTTC
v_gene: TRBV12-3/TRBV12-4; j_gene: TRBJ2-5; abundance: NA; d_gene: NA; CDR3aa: CASSRWSPHGAETQYF; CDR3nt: TGTGCCAGCAGCCGTTGGAGCCCTCACGGTGCGGAGACCCAGTACTTC
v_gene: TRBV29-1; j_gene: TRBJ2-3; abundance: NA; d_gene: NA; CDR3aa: CSVEGGGNTDTQYF; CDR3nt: TGCAGCGTTGAAGGAGGTGGCAACACAGATACGCAGTATTTT
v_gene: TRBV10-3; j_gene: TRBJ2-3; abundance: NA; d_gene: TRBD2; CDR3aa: CAIMRGLAGGTDTQYF; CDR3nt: TGTGCCATCATGAGGGGACTAGCGGGAGGCACAGATACGCAGTATTTT
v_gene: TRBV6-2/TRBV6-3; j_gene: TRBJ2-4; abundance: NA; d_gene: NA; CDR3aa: CASSYIPGQRGTTEQYF; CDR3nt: TGTGCCAGCAGTTACATCCCGGGACAGAGGGGGACTACTGAGCAGTACTTC
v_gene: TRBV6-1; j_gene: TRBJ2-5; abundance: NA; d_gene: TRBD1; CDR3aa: CASRQGTGQETQYF; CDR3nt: TGTGCCAGCCGACAGGGGACAGGGCAGGAGACCCAGTACTTC
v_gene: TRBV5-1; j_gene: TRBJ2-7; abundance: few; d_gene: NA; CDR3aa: CASSLDRNEQYF; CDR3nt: TGTGCCAGCAGCTTAGATCGGAACGAGCAGTACTTC
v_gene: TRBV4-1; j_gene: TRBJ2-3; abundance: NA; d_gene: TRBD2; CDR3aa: CASSQVVAGVPDTQYF; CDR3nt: TGCGCCAGCAGCCAAGTGGTAGCGGGAGTCCCAGATACGCAGTATTTT
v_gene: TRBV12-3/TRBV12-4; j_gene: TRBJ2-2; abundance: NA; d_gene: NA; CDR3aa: CASSSRDHESKLFF; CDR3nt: TGTGCCAGCAGCTCCCGGGACCACGAATCAAAGCTGTTTTTT